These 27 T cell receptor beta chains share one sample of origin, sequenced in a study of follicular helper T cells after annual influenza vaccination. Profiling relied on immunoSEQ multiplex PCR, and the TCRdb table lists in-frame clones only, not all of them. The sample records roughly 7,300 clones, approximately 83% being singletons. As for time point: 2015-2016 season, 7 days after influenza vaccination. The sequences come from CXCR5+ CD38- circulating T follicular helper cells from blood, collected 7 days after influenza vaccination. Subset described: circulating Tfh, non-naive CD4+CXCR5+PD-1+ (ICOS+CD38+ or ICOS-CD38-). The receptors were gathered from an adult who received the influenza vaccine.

The CDR3 is CASSLAGEADTQYF. In DNA form, the CDR3 reads TGTGCCAGCAGCTTAGCTGGAGAAGCAGATACGCAGTATTTT. The genes are TRBV7-9 and TRBJ2-3; no firm D call. In germline, CDR1 is SEHNR, CDR2 FQNEAQ (reference sequence). V lost 0 bases to trimming and J lost 4 bases, with 8 bases between them. The CDR3 loop spans 14 amino acids.

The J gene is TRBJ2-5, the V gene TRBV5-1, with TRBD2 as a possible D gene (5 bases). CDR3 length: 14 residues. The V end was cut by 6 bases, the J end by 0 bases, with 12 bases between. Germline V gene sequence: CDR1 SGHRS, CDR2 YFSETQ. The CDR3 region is CASKDFANQETQYF. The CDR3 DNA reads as TGCGCCAGCAAGGACTTCGCAAACCAAGAGACCCAGTACTTC. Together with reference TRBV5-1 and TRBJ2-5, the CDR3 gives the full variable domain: KAGVTQTPRYLIKTRGQQVTLSCSPISGHRSVSWYQQTPGQGLQFLFEYFSETQRNKGNFPGRFSGRQFSNSRSEMNVSTLELGDSALYLCASKDFANQETQYFGPGTRLLVL.

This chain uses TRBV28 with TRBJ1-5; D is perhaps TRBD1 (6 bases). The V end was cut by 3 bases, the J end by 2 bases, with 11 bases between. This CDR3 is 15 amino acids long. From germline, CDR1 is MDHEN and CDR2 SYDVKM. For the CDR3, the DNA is TGTGCCAGCAGTTTGGTAGGGGGTGGCAATCAGCCCCAGCATTTT. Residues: CASSLVGGGNQPQHF.

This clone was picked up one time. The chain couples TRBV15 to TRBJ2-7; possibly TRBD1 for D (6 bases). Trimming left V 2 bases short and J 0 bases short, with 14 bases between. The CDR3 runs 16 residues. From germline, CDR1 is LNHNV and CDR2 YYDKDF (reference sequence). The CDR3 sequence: CATSRLARDISYEQYF. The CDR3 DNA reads TGTGCCACCAGCAGACTGGCCCGGGACATCTCCTACGAGCAGTACTTC.

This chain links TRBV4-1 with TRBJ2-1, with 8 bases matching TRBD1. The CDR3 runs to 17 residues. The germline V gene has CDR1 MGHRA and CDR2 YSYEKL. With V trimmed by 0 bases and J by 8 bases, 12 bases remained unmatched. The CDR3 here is CASSQEVQQGARYEQFF. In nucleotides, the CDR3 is TGCGCCAGCAGCCAAGAAGTACAGCAGGGGGCGCGGTATGAGCAGTTCTTC.

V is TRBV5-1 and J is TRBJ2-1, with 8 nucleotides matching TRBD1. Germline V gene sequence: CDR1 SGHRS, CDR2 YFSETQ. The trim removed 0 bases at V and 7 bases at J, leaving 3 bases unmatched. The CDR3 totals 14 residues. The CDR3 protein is CASSLGGQVNEQFF. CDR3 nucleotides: TGCGCCAGCAGCTTGGGGGGACAGGTTAATGAGCAGTTCTTC.

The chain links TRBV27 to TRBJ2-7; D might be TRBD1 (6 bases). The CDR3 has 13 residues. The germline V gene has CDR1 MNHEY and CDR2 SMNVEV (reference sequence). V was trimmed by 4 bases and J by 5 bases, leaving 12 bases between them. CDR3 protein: CASSSNRVHEQYF. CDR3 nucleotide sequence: TGTGCCAGCAGTTCTAACAGGGTCCACGAGCAGTACTTC.

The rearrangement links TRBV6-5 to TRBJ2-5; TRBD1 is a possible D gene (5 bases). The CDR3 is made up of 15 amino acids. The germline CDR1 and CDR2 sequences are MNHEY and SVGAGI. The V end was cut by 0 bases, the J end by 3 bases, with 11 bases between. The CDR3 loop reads CASSYSSGSKETQYF. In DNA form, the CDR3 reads TGTGCCAGCAGTTACTCCTCAGGGTCAAAAGAGACCCAGTACTTC.

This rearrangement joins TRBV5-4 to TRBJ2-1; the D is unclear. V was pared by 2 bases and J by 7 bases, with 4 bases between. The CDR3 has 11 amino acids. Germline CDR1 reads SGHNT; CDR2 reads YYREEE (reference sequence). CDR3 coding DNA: TGTGCCAGCAGCTTCACTAATGAGCAGTTCTTC. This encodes CASSFTNEQFF.

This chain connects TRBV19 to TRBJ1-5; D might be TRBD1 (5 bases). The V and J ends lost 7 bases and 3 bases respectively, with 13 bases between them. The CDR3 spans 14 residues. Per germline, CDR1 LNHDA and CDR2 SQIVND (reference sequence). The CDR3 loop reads CASNGGGFNQPQHF. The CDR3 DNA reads TGTGCCAGTAATGGTGGGGGGTTCAATCAGCCCCAGCATTTT.

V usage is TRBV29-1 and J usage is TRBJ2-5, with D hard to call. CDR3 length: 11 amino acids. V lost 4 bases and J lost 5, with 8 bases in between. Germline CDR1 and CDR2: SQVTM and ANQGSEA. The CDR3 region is CSVGSRETQYF. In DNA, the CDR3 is TGCAGCGTTGGGAGCCGGGAGACCCAGTACTTC.

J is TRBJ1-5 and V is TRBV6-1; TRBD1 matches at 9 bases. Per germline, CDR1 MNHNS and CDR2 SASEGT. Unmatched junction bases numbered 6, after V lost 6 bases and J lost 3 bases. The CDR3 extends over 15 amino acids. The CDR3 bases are TGTGCCAGCAGGGGACAGGGAACGGACAATCAGCCCCAGCATTTT. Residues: CASRGQGTDNQPQHF.

The CDR3 loop reads CAISEFGAEGEAFF. As DNA, the CDR3 is TGTGCCATCAGTGAATTTGGGGCAGAGGGAGAAGCTTTCTTT. The chain is built from TRBV10-3 and TRBJ1-1; TRBD1 might be the D (5 bases). CDR1 ENHRY and CDR2 SYGVKD come from the germline V gene. This CDR3 region has 14 residues. Between the trimmed V and J ends, which lost 3 bases and 8 bases, there was a span of 16 bases.

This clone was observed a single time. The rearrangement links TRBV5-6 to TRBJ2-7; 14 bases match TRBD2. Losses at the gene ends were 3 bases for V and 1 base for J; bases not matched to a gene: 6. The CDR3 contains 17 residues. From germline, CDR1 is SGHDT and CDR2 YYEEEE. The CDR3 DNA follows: TGTGCCAGCAGCTCCGGGACTAGCGGGAGTCGTTCCTACGAGCAGTACTTC. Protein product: CASSSGTSGSRSYEQYF.

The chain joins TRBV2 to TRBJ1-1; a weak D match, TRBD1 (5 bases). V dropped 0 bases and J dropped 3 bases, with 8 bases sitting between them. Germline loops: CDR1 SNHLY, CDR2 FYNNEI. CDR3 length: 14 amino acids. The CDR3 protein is CASSEAGPDTEAFF. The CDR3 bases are TGTGCCAGCAGTGAAGCGGGGCCTGACACTGAAGCTTTCTTT.

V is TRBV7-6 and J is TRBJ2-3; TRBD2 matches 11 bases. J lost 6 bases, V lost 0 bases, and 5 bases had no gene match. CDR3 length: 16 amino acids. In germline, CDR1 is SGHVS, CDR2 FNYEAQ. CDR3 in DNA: TGTGCCAGCAGCTTAGCGCCCTCTAGCGGGGGGGATACGCAGTATTTT. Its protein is CASSLAPSSGGDTQYF.

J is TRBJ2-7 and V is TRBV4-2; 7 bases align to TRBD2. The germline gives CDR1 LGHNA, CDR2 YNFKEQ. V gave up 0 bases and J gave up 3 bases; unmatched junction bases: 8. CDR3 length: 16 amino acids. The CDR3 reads CASSQERTSAYYEQYF. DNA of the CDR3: TGTGCCAGCAGCCAAGAACGTACTAGCGCATACTACGAGCAGTACTTC.

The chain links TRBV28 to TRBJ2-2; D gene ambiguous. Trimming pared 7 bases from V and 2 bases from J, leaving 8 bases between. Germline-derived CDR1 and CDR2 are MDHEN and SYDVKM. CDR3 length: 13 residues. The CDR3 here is CASIYGNTGELFF. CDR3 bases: TGTGCCAGCATCTACGGAAACACCGGGGAGCTGTTTTTT.

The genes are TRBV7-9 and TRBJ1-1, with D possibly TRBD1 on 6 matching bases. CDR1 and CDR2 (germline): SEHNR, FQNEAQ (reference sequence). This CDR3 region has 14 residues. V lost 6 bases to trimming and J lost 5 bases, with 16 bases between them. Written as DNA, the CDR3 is TGTGCCAGCAGACCTACAGGGCTCCCGACTGAAGCTTTCTTT. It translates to CASRPTGLPTEAFF.

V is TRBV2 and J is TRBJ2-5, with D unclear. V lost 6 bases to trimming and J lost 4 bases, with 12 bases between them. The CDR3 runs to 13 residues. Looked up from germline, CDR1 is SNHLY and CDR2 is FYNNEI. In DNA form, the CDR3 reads TGTGCCAGCAGCTTCCACCCCTCAGAGACCCAGTACTTC. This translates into CASSFHPSETQYF.

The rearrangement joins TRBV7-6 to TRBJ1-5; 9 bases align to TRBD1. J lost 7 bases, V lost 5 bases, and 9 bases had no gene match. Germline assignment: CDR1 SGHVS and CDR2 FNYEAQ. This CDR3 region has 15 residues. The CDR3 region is CASSPGTGRGQPQHF. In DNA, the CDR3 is TGTGCCAGCAGCCCCGGGACAGGGAGAGGGCAGCCCCAGCATTTT.

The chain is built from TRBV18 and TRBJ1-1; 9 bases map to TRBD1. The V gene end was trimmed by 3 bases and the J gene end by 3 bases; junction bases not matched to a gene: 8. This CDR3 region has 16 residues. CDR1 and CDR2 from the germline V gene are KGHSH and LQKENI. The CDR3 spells CASSPRQGVGDTEAFF. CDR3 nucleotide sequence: TGTGCCAGCTCACCGCGACAGGGGGTAGGGGACACTGAAGCTTTCTTT.

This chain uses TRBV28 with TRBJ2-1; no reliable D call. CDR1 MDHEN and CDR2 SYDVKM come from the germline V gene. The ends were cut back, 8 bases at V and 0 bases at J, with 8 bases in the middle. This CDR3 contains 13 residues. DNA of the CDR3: TGTGCCAGCGCTGATACCTCCTACAATGAGCAGTTCTTC. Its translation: CASADTSYNEQFF.

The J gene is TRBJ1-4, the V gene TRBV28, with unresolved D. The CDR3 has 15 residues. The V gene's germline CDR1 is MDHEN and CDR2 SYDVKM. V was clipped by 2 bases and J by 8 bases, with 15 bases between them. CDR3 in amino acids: CASSLVRLNGEKLFF. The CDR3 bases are TGTGCCAGCAGTTTAGTCAGACTTAATGGCGAAAAACTGTTTTTT.

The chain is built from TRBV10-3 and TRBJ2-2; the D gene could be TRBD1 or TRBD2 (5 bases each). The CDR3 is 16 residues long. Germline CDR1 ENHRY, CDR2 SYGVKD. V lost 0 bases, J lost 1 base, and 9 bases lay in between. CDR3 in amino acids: CAISESRGVNTGELFF. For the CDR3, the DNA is TGTGCCATCAGTGAGTCAAGAGGGGTGAACACCGGGGAGCTGTTTTTT.

The CDR3 reads CASSLTGAPGELFF. The CDR3 DNA reads as TGTGCCAGCAGCTTAACGGGAGCCCCCGGGGAGCTGTTTTTT. The chain uses TRBV7-3 and TRBJ2-2; TRBD2 might be the D (5 bases). The germline V gene encodes CDR1 SGHTA and CDR2 FQGTGA. With 0 bases removed from V and 6 bases from J, the gap between germline ends came to 8 bases. This CDR3 is 14 amino acids long.

The CDR3 DNA is TGTGCCAGCAGTCTATCCGGGACAGGGGGCGAGCAGTACTTC. As protein: CASSLSGTGGEQYF. The gene calls are TRBV28 and TRBJ2-7; 11 nucleotides line up with TRBD1. Trimming took 5 bases from V and 6 from J; bases not matched to a gene: 6. The CDR3 is made up of 14 amino acids. Looked up from germline, CDR1 is MDHEN and CDR2 is SYDVKM.